This T cell receptor beta chain appears in the sequencing data of a study of beta chain features in type 1 diabetes. About the research overall: All samples combined gave roughly 100,000,000 sorted cells for examination. Regarding the study as a whole: TCRB CDR3s from Type 1 diabetes patients were moderately but significantly shorter in all four CD4+ subsets. With patients and controls alike, PCR might favor shorter templates to an equal degree.

What was sequenced were expressed TCRB transcripts, since all of the isolated RNA had been reverse transcribed. Using immunoSEQ multiplex PCR, the repertoire was profiled, and TCRdb retains in-frame clones only, with some absent. The sample includes roughly 450,000 clones, approximately 13% seen only once; the top ten take about 0.034%. With regard to this clone: What it binds is unknown.

The sequencing sample was made of naive CD4+ T cells from blood. The clonotype originates from a man under 40 in good health.

The CDR3 region has the DNA TGTGCCAGCAGCCCGGGACAGGTTTGGACCGGGGAGCTGTTTTTT. Its protein is CASSPGQVWTGELFF. The chain carries TRBV5-4 and TRBJ2-2, with 8 bases identical to TRBD1. This CDR3 has 15 amino acids. J gave up 5 bases and V 4 bases, and 7 bases lay outside the gene matches. CDR1 is SGHNT and CDR2 is YYREEE in the germline V gene (reference sequence). The full variable domain, its missing parts supplied by reference TRBV5-4 and TRBJ2-2, is ETGVTQSPTHLIKTRGQQVTLRCSSQSGHNTVSWYQQALGQGPQFIFQYYREEENGRGNFPPRFSGLQFPNYSSELNVNALELDDSALYLCASSPGQVWTGELFFGEGSRLTVL.